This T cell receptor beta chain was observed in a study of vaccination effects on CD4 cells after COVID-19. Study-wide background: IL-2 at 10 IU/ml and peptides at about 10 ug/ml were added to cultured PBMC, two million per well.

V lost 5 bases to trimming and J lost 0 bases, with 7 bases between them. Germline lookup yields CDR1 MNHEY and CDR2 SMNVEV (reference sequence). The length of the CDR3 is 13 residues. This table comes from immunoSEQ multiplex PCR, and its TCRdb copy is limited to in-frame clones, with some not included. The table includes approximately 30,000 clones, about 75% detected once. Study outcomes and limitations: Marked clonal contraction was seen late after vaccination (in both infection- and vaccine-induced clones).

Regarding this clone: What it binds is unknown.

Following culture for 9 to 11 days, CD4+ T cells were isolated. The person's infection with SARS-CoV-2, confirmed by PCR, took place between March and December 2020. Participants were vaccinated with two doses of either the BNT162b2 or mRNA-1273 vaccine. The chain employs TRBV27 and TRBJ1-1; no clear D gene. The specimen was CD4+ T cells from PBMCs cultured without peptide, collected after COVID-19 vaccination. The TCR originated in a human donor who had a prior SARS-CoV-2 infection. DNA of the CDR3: TGTGCCAGCAGTCGAAGAGTGAACACTGAAGCTTTCTTT. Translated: CASSRRVNTEAFF.